This T cell receptor beta chain was sequenced during a study of identifying expanded T cells in peripheral blood. Healthy donors had no documented immune events, such as infections, while sampled. Sequencing used immunoSEQ multiplex PCR; TCRdb keeps in-frame clones, though not all of them. The data hold about 78,000 clones, with 84% observed a single time. This clone was recorded a few times. No antigen is known for it. General study findings and limits: Variance in clone template counts between approximately two-week samples significantly increased with total template count across all healthy donors. Technical replicates showed about 1.1 changed clones; approximately 2 weeks roughly 16; four weeks 19.

The TCR comes from a person aged 18 to 75 in good health. Sequencing input: blood.

CDR3 loop: CASSESGYTF. The CDR3 DNA follows: TGTGCCAGCAGTGAGTCAGGCTACACCTTC. The chain uses TRBV25-1 and TRBJ1-2; unclear D gene. This CDR3 has 10 residues. Germline V gene sequence: CDR1 MGHDK, CDR2 SYGVNS. Trimming took off 3 bases at V and 8 bases at J, with 4 bases between the two ends.